This T cell receptor beta chain was captured in a study of T-cell reconstitution after alpha-beta-depleted transplantation in children. Trimming took 5 bases from V and 4 from J; bases not matched to a gene: 7. Germline CDR1 and CDR2: SEHNR and FQNEAQ (reference sequence). The CDR3 consists of 15 residues. Study-level findings and limits: One year after transplant, T-cell counts and diversity came mostly from newly produced T cells.

Unique molecular identifiers were used to barcode this TCRbeta library. TCRdb called the PCR reads again in MiXCR, with one record for every CDR3 protein. The sample yields around 800,000 distinct CDR3 sequences, roughly 15% seen once. Of note for this clonotype: Its antigen is undetermined.

Sequenced here: PBMCs, mostly from graft donor cells, sampled 360 days after TCRalphabeta/CD19-depleted stem cell transplant. The J gene is TRBJ1-4, the V gene TRBV7-9, with TRBD1 matching 7 bases. The TCR sequence derives from a male patient younger than 18 who had a stem cell transplant for acute lymphoblastic leukemia, so the T cells may come from the graft donor. The CDR3 spells CASSNKGQLNEKLFF. In DNA form, the CDR3 reads TGTGCCAGCAGCAACAAGGGACAGCTTAATGAAAAACTGTTTTTT. The full variable domain, in which reference TRBV7-9 and TRBJ1-4 provide the parts outside the CDR3, is DTGVSQNPRHKITKRGQNVTFRCDPISEHNRLYWYRQTLGQGPEFLTYFQNEAQLEKSRLLSDRFSAERPKGSFSTLEIQRTEQGDSAMYLCASSNKGQLNEKLFFGSGTQLSVL.